This TCR beta chain was documented in a study of T cells in Graves' hyperthyroidism and ophthalmopathy. Authors of the study amplified TCR beta CDR3 regions from RNA transcripts. First-round RT-PCR targeting the TCR CDR3 was performed with the HTBI primer set. One entry per CDR3 protein results from TCRdb running MiXCR on the multiplex PCR reads. The sample includes about 46,000 distinct CDR3 sequences, 45% to 50% of them seen just once. Germline V gene sequence: CDR1 SEHNR, CDR2 FQNEAQ (reference sequence). The CDR3 is made up of 12 amino acids. Whole-study findings and limits: Blood also contained most expanded thyroid clonotypes above 0.001. Ophthalmopathy was identified by the model a median 6.5 months ahead of onset.

This clonotype was seen only once. Antigen unknown. Exclusion criteria comprised uncontrolled infection, other autoimmune disease, pregnancy or lactation. The chain employs TRBV7-9 and TRBJ1-2; 10 nucleotides agree with TRBD1. This TCR was recovered from a woman aged 45 to 65 with Graves' hyperthyroidism. Sequenced input: peripheral blood or thyroid tissue (not recorded which). Here the CDR3 reads CVGTGEDYGYTF. CDR3 nucleotides: TGTGTCGGGACAGGGGAGGACTATGGCTACACCTTC.